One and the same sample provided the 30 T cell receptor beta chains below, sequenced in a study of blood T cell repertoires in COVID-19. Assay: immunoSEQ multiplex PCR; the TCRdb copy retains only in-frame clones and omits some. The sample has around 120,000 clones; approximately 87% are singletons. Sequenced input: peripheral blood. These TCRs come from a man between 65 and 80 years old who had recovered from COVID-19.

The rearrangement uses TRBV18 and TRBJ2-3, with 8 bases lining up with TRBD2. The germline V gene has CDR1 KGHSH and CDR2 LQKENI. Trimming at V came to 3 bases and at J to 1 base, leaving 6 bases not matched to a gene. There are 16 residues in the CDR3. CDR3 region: CASSPNAGGGTDTQYF. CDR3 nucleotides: TGTGCCAGCTCACCGAACGCGGGAGGTGGCACAGATACGCAGTATTTT.

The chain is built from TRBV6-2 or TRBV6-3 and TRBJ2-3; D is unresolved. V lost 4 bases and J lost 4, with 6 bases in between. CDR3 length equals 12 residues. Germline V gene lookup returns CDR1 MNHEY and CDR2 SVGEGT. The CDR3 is CASSSLPDTQYF. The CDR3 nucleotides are TGTGCCAGCAGTTCCCTCCCAGATACGCAGTATTTT.

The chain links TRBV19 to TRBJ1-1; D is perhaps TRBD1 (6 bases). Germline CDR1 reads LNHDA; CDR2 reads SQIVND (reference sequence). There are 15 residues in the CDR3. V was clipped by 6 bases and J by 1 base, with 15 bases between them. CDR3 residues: CASRLSGTQNTEAFF. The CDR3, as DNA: TGTGCCAGTAGACTGTCTGGGACACAGAACACTGAAGCTTTCTTT.

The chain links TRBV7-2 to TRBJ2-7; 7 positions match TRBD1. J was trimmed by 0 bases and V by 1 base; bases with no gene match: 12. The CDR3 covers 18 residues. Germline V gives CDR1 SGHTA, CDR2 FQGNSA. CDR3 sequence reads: CASSLGPSLRDSSYEQYF. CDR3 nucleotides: TGTGCCAGCAGCTTAGGTCCCTCACTCCGGGACAGCTCCTACGAGCAGTACTTC.

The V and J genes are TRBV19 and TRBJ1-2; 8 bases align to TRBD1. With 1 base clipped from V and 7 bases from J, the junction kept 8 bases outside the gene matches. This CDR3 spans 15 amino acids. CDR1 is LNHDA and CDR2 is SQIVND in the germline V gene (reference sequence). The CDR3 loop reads CASSIGTGGSFGYTF. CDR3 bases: TGTGCCAGTAGTATAGGTACAGGGGGTAGTTTTGGCTACACCTTC.

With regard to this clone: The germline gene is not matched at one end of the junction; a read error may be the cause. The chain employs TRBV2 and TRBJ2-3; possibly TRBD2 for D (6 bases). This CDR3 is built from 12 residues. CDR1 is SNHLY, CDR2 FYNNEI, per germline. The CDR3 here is CASSIGRDRQYF. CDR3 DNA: TGTGCCAGCTCGATAGGGCGGGATAGGCAGTATTTT.

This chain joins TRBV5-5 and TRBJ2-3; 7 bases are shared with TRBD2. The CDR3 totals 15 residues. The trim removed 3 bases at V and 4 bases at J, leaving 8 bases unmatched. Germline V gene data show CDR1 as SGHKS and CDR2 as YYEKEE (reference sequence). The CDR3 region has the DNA TGTGCCAGCAGCTGGCGGGACTACCAGCCAGATACGCAGTATTTT. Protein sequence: CASSWRDYQPDTQYF.

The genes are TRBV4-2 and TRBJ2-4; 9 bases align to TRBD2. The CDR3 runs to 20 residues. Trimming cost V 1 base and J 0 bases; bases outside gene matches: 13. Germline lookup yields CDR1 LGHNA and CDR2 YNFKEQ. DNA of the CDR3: TGTGCCAGCAGCCAAGGAAGGTCTAGCGGGGTACCGCTAGCCAAAAACATTCAGTACTTC. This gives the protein CASSQGRSSGVPLAKNIQYF.

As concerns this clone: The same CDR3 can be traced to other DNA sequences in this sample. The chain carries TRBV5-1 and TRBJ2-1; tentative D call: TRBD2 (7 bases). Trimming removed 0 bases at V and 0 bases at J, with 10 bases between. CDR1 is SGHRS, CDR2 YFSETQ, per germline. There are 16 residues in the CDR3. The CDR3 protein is CASSLGGGDSYNEQFF. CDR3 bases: TGCGCCAGCAGCTTGGGAGGGGGGGACTCCTACAATGAGCAGTTCTTC.

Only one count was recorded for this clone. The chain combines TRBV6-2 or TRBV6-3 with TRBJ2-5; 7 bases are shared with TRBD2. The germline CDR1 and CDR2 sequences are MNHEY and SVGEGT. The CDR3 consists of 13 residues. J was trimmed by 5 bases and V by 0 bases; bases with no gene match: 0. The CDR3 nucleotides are TGTGCCAGCAGTTACTCACTAGCGGAGACCCAGTACTTC. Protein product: CASSYSLAETQYF.

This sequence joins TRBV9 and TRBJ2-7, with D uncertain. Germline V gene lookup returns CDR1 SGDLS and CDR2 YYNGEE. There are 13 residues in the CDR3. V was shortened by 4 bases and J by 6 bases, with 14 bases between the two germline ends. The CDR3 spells CASSRGVSGEQYF. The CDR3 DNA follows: TGTGCCAGCAGCCGAGGAGTCTCGGGCGAGCAGTACTTC.

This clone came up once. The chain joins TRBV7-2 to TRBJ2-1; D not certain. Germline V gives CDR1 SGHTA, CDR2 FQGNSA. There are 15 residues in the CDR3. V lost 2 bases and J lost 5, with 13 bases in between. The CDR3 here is CASSLFSGPNNEQFF. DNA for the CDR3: TGTGCCAGCAGCTTATTTTCTGGGCCCAACAATGAGCAGTTCTTC.

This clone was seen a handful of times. The CDR3 loop is CATSREGGQPQHF. In DNA form, the CDR3 reads TGTGCCACCAGCAGGGAAGGGGGCCAGCCCCAGCATTTT. This chain links TRBV15 with TRBJ1-5; 7 bases align to TRBD1. V lost 3 bases and J lost 7; bases outside the gene matches: 3. Germline assignment: CDR1 LNHNV and CDR2 YYDKDF (reference sequence). CDR3 length equals 13 residues.

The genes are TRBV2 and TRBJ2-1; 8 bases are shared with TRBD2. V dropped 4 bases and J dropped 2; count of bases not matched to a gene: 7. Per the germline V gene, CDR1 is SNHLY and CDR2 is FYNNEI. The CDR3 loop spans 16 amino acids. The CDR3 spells CASSGISGLAYNEQFF. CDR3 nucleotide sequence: TGTGCCAGCAGTGGGATATCGGGACTAGCCTACAATGAGCAGTTCTTC. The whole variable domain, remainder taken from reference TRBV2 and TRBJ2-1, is EPEVTQTPSHQVTQMGQEVILRCVPISNHLYFYWYRQILGQKVEFLVSFYNNEISEKSEIFDDQFSVERPDGSNFTLKIRSTKLEDSAMYFCASSGISGLAYNEQFFGPGTRLTVL.

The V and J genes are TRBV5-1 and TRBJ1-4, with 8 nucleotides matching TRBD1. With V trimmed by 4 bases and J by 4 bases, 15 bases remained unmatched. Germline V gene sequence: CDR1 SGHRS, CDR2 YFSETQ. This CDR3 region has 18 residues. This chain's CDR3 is CASSTGDGGTGINEKLFF. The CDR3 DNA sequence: TGCGCCAGCAGCACGGGCGACGGGGGGACAGGTATTAATGAAAAACTGTTTTTT. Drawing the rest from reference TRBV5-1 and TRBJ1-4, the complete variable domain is KAGVTQTPRYLIKTRGQQVTLSCSPISGHRSVSWYQQTPGQGLQFLFEYFSETQRNKGNFPGRFSGRQFSNSRSEMNVSTLELGDSALYLCASSTGDGGTGINEKLFFGSGTQLSVL.

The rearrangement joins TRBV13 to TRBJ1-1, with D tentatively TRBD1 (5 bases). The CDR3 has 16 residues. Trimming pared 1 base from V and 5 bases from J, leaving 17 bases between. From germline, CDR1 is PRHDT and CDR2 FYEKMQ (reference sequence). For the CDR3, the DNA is TGTGCCAGCAGCTTAGTGGGGTCAGTCCGGGGGACTGAAGCTTTCTTT. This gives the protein CASSLVGSVRGTEAFF.

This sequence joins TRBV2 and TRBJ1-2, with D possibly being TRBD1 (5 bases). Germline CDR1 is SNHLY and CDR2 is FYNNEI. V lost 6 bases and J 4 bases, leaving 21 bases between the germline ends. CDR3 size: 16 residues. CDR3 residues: CASSRDSALGTYGYTF. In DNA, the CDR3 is TGTGCCAGCAGCAGGGATTCGGCTCTGGGAACCTATGGCTACACCTTC.

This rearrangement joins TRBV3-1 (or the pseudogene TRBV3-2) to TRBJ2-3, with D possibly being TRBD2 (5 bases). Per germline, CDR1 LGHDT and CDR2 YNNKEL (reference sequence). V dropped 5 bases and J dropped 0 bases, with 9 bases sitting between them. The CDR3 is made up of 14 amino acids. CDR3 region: CASSSRGSTDTQYF. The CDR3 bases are TGTGCCAGCAGCTCCCGCGGGAGCACAGATACGCAGTATTTT.

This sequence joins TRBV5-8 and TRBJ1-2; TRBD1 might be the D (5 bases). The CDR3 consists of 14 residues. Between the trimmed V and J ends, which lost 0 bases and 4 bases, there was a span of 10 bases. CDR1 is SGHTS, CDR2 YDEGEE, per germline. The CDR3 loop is CASSLAGDVYGYTF. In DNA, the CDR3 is TGTGCCAGCAGCTTGGCGGGGGACGTCTATGGCTACACCTTC.

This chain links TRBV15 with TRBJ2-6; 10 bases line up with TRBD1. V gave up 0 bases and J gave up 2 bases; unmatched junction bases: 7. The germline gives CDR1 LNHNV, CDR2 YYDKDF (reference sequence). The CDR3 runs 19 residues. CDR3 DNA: TGTGCCACCAGCAGAGAGGGGGGACAGGGGACTGCTGGGGCCAACGTCCTGACTTTC. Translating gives CATSREGGQGTAGANVLTF.

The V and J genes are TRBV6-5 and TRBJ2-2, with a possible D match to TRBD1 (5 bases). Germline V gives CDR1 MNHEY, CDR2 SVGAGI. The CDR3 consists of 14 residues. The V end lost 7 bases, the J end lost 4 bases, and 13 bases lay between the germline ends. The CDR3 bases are TGTGCCAGCAAAGCAGGGCTGAGCACCGGGGAGCTGTTTTTT. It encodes CASKAGLSTGELFF.

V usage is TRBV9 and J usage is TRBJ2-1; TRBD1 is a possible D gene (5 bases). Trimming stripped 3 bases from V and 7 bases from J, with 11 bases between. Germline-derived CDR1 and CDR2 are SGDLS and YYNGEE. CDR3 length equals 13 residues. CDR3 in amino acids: CASSDQGTNEQFF. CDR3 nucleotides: TGTGCCAGCAGCGATCAGGGCACAAATGAGCAGTTCTTC.

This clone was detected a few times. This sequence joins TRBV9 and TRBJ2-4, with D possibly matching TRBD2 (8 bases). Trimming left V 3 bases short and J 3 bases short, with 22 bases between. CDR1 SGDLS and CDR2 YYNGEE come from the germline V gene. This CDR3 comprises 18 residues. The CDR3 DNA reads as TGTGCCAGCAGCGGAGGGGGCCCTAGCGGGCGAGGCAAAAACATTCAGTACTTC. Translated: CASSGGGPSGRGKNIQYF.

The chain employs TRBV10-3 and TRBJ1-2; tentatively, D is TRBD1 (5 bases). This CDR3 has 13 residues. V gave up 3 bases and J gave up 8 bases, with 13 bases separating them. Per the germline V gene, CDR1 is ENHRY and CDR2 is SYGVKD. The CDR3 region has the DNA TGTGCCATCAGTGAATCTGGAAACAGGGGCTACACCTTC. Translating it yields CAISESGNRGYTF.

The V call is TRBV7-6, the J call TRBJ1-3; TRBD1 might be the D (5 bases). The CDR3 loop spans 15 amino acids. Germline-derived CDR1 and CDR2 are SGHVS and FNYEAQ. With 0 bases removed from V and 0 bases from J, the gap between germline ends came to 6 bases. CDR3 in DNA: TGTGCCAGCAGCTTAGCCAGGGCCTCTGGAAACACCATATATTTT. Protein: CASSLARASGNTIYF.

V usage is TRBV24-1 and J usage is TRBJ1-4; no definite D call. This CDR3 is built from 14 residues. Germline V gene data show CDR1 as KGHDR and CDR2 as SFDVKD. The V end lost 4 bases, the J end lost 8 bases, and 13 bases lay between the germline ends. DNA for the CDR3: TGTGCCACCAGTGACCCCGGGGTCGCGGAAAAACTGTTTTTT. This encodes CATSDPGVAEKLFF.

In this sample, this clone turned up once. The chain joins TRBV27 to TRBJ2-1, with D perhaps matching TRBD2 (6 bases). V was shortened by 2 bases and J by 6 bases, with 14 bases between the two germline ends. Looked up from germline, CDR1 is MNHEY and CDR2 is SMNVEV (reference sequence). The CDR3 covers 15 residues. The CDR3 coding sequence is TGTGCCAGCAGTTTAAGACGGAGGGATTTCAATGAGCAGTTCTTC. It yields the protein CASSLRRRDFNEQFF.

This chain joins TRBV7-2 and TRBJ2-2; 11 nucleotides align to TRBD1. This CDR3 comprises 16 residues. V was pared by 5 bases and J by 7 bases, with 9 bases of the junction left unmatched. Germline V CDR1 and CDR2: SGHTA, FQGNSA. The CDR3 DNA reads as TGTGCCAGCAGCATAAGGACAGGGGGCGGAGGCGGGGAGCTGTTTTTT. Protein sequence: CASSIRTGGGGGELFF.

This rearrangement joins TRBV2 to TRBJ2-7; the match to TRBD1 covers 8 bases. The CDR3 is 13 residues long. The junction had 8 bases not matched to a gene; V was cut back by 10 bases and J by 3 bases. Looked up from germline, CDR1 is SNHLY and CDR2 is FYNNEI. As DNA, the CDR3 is TGTGCCACCGCCCAGGGGGCTTTCTACGAGCAGTACTTC. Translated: CATAQGAFYEQYF.

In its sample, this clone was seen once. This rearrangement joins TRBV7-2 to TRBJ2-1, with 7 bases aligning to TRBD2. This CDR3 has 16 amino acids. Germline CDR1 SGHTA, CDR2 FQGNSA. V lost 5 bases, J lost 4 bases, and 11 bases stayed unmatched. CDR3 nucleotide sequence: TGTGCCAGCAGCCCTCCGGGCGGGAGCTCTTACAATGAGCAGTTCTTC. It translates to CASSPPGGSSYNEQFF.